Included here is one TCR beta chain sequence, with context. Its specificity is not known. The data derive from a study of T cell responses to AZD1222 COVID-19 vaccine. Study in general: Both about-4-week and about-12-week second-dose recipients were combined. Study-wide results and limits: Spike-specific TCR repertoires showed rising breadth and depth after two AZD1222 doses. Donors were chiefly white British, with a greater number of females, and clonal diversity was perhaps underestimated.

V gave up 1 base and J gave up 8 bases, with 24 bases separating them. The germline V gene encodes CDR1 LNHNV and CDR2 YYDKDF (reference sequence). The CDR3 length is 18 residues. Here immunoSEQ multiplex PCR was the method, and the copy in TCRdb shows in-frame clones only, minus some. The data contain 84,000 or so clones, around 91% of them singletons. The input for sequencing was peripheral blood, taken on day 0 of AZD1222 vaccination. The sequence came from an adult in good health. The V and J genes are TRBV15 and TRBJ2-1, with D perhaps matching TRBD1 (6 bases). Written as DNA, the CDR3 is TGTGCCACCAGCAGAGCTCCCGCTCCCGCGCAGGGGAAGGATGAGCAGTTCTTC. Its translation is CATSRAPAPAQGKDEQFF.